The rows below give T cell receptor beta chains drawn from one sample of a study of response to subunit inactivated influenza vaccine. TCRdb called the RT-PCR reads again in MiXCR, with one record for every CDR3 protein. This table has roughly 760,000 distinct CDR3 sequences, about 20% appearing once. The sequencing used PBMCs from blood, collected roughly 5 days after vaccination. The receptors were sampled from a man aged 50 or older who received an inactivated influenza vaccine. Each CDR3 is given with its conserved first and last residue. The D gene is left open where the match is weak. Part of the rows lack a size; the others show once, few, many or a class for expanded clones.

clone_size: few
d_call: NA
j_call: TRBJ2-1
v_call: TRBV7-9
cdr3_aa: CASDSYNEQFF
cdr3_nt: TGTGCCTCTGACTCGTACAATGAGCAGTTCTTC

clone_size: NA
d_call: TRBD2
j_call: TRBJ2-3
v_call: TRBV7-2
cdr3_aa: CASSLALTSGTARDTQYF
cdr3_nt: TGTGCCAGCAGCTTAGCGTTGACTAGCGGGACCGCCAGGGATACGCAGTATTTT

clone_size: NA
d_call: TRBD1
j_call: TRBJ1-1
v_call: TRBV20-1
cdr3_aa: CSARDSMNTEAFF
cdr3_nt: TGCAGTGCAAGGGACAGCATGAACACTGAAGCTTTCTTT

clone_size: few
d_call: NA
j_call: TRBJ2-7
v_call: TRBV7-6
cdr3_aa: CASSGRDGHYEQYF
cdr3_nt: TGTGCCAGCAGCGGTAGGGACGGCCACTACGAGCAGTACTTC

clone_size: NA
d_call: NA
j_call: TRBJ1-3
v_call: TRBV11-2
cdr3_aa: CASSLSGSRNTIYF
cdr3_nt: TGTGCCAGCAGCTTATCAGGGTCTAGAAACACCATATATTTT

clone_size: NA
d_call: NA
j_call: TRBJ2-5
v_call: TRBV28
cdr3_aa: CASSPRDWETQYF
cdr3_nt: TGTGCCAGCAGTCCCCGGGACTGGGAGACCCAGTACTTC

clone_size: NA
d_call: NA
j_call: TRBJ1-5
v_call: TRBV7-2
cdr3_aa: CASSSDDRFNQPQHF
cdr3_nt: TGTGCCAGCAGCTCCGACGACAGATTCAATCAGCCCCAGCATTTT

clone_size: NA
d_call: NA
j_call: TRBJ2-7
v_call: TRBV6-5
cdr3_aa: CASSYLRGRSYEQYF
cdr3_nt: TGTGCCAGCAGTTACCTTCGGGGACGCTCCTACGAGCAGTACTTC

clone_size: few
d_call: TRBD2
j_call: TRBJ2-1
v_call: TRBV10-3
cdr3_aa: CAISESVAGGPINEQFF
cdr3_nt: TGTGCCATCAGTGAGTCTGTAGCGGGAGGGCCAATTAATGAGCAGTTCTTC

clone_size: few
d_call: NA
j_call: TRBJ1-3
v_call: TRBV7-9
cdr3_aa: CASSSEGF
cdr3_nt: TGTGCCAGCAGCTCCGAAGGTTTT

clone_size: NA
d_call: TRBD2
j_call: TRBJ2-5
v_call: TRBV20-1
cdr3_aa: CSAIPTSGKETQYF
cdr3_nt: TGCAGTGCTATACCGACTAGCGGAAAAGAGACCCAGTACTTC

clone_size: few
d_call: TRBD1
j_call: TRBJ1-2
v_call: TRBV29-1
cdr3_aa: CSEGQAGSGALTF
cdr3_nt: TGCAGCGAAGGACAGGCTGGGTCCGGGGCTCTCACCTTC

clone_size: NA
d_call: NA
j_call: TRBJ2-7
v_call: TRBV20-1
cdr3_aa: CSARDRQQGPSYEQYF
cdr3_nt: TGCAGTGCTAGAGATCGACAACAGGGACCTTCCTACGAGCAGTACTTC

clone_size: few
d_call: NA
j_call: TRBJ2-7
v_call: TRBV15
cdr3_aa: CATAGTHYEQYF
cdr3_nt: TGTGCCACCGCCGGGACCCACTACGAGCAGTACTTC

clone_size: few
d_call: NA
j_call: TRBJ2-1
v_call: TRBV12-3/TRBV12-4
cdr3_aa: CASSRGLVGSVGEQFF
cdr3_nt: TGTGCCAGCAGCCGAGGCCTAGTCGGGAGTGTTGGTGAGCAGTTCTTC

clone_size: few
d_call: NA
j_call: TRBJ2-1
v_call: TRBV20-1
cdr3_aa: CSARGSDASSYNEQFF
cdr3_nt: TGCAGTGCTAGAGGTTCGGACGCGAGCTCCTACAATGAGCAGTTCTTC

clone_size: few
d_call: NA
j_call: TRBJ2-5
v_call: TRBV20-1
cdr3_aa: CSARSRQDKETQYF
cdr3_nt: TGCAGTGCTAGGTCGAGACAGGATAAAGAGACCCAGTACTTC

clone_size: many
d_call: TRBD2
j_call: TRBJ2-1
v_call: TRBV5-1
cdr3_aa: CASSLGSGGYNEQFF
cdr3_nt: TGCGCCAGCAGCTTGGGTAGCGGGGGTTACAATGAGCAGTTCTTC

clone_size: NA
d_call: TRBD2
j_call: TRBJ2-1
v_call: TRBV6-4
cdr3_aa: CASRRLAGDSYNEQFF
cdr3_nt: TGTGCCAGCAGAAGACTAGCGGGGGACTCCTACAATGAGCAGTTCTTC

clone_size: NA
d_call: NA
j_call: TRBJ2-3
v_call: TRBV7-2
cdr3_aa: CASSYGTTSTDTQYF
cdr3_nt: TGTGCCAGCAGCTACGGTACCACTAGCACAGATACGCAGTATTTT

clone_size: NA
d_call: TRBD1
j_call: TRBJ2-3
v_call: TRBV7-3
cdr3_aa: CASSPGTGGMLDTQYF
cdr3_nt: TGTGCCAGCAGCCCCGGGACAGGGGGCATGTTGGATACGCAGTATTTT

clone_size: NA
d_call: NA
j_call: TRBJ2-4
v_call: TRBV5-1
cdr3_aa: CASSSIRSRGGGDIQYF
cdr3_nt: TGCGCCAGCAGCTCGATCCGTTCCAGGGGCGGTGGGGACATTCAGTACTTC

clone_size: few
d_call: TRBD1
j_call: TRBJ2-4
v_call: TRBV7-9
cdr3_aa: CASSTGTGRDIQYF
cdr3_nt: TGTGCCAGCAGCACCGGGACAGGGAGGGACATTCAGTACTTC

clone_size: NA
d_call: NA
j_call: TRBJ2-1
v_call: TRBV6-2/TRBV6-3
cdr3_aa: CASSYSFTHDNEQFF
cdr3_nt: TGTGCCAGCAGTTACTCGTTTACCCACGACAATGAGCAGTTCTTC

clone_size: NA
d_call: NA
j_call: TRBJ2-1
v_call: TRBV28
cdr3_aa: CASNTRRPYNEQFF
cdr3_nt: TGTGCCAGCAATACCCGGCGGCCCTACAATGAGCAGTTCTTC

clone_size: few
d_call: TRBD1
j_call: TRBJ2-1
v_call: TRBV7-9
cdr3_aa: CASARDREYNEQFF
cdr3_nt: TGTGCCAGCGCGAGGGACAGGGAATACAATGAGCAGTTCTTC

clone_size: few
d_call: TRBD1
j_call: TRBJ2-1
v_call: TRBV24-1
cdr3_aa: CATSDSGTETYNEQFF
cdr3_nt: TGTGCCACCAGTGATTCGGGGACAGAAACCTACAATGAGCAGTTCTTC

clone_size: NA
d_call: NA
j_call: TRBJ2-1
v_call: TRBV11-2
cdr3_aa: CASSLVGVGTYNEQFF
cdr3_nt: TGTGCCAGCAGCTTAGTGGGTGTCGGAACCTACAATGAGCAGTTCTTC

clone_size: NA
d_call: NA
j_call: TRBJ2-5
v_call: TRBV5-1
cdr3_aa: CASSYLGQNQETQYF
cdr3_nt: TGCGCCAGCAGCTACCTTGGACAGAATCAAGAGACCCAGTACTTC

clone_size: NA
d_call: TRBD2
j_call: TRBJ2-2
v_call: TRBV6-2/TRBV6-3
cdr3_aa: CAKLYSGRAGTGELFF
cdr3_nt: TGTGCCAAACTCTATAGCGGGAGGGCCGGTACCGGGGAGCTGTTTTTT

clone_size: few
d_call: NA
j_call: TRBJ1-5
v_call: TRBV4-3
cdr3_aa: CASSQDHSRNQPQHF
cdr3_nt: TGCGCCAGCAGCCAAGATCACAGCCGCAATCAGCCCCAGCATTTT

clone_size: NA
d_call: NA
j_call: TRBJ1-1
v_call: TRBV15
cdr3_aa: CATSRRNSPNEAFF
cdr3_nt: TGTGCCACCAGCAGACGAAACTCTCCCAATGAAGCTTTCTTT

clone_size: few
d_call: TRBD1
j_call: TRBJ2-7
v_call: TRBV7-9
cdr3_aa: CASSLGIGGHEQYF
cdr3_nt: TGTGCCAGCAGCTTAGGGATAGGGGGCCACGAGCAGTACTTC

clone_size: few
d_call: NA
j_call: TRBJ2-7
v_call: TRBV20-1
cdr3_aa: CSASRLGGPYEQYF
cdr3_nt: TGCAGTGCTAGTAGGCTCGGGGGGCCCTACGAGCAGTACTTC

clone_size: NA
d_call: NA
j_call: TRBJ2-3
v_call: TRBV9
cdr3_aa: CASSEPRERESTDTQYF
cdr3_nt: TGTGCCAGCAGCGAGCCCCGCGAGCGAGAAAGCACAGATACGCAGTATTTT

clone_size: NA
d_call: NA
j_call: TRBJ2-1
v_call: TRBV5-1
cdr3_aa: CASSPFVGEGEQFF
cdr3_nt: TGCGCCAGCAGCCCGTTTGTGGGAGAGGGTGAGCAGTTCTTC

clone_size: few
d_call: TRBD1
j_call: TRBJ2-1
v_call: TRBV6-5
cdr3_aa: CASSYSGDRGPYEQFF
cdr3_nt: TGTGCCAGCAGTTATTCTGGGGACAGGGGGCCGTATGAGCAGTTCTTC

clone_size: many
d_call: NA
j_call: TRBJ2-3
v_call: TRBV10-3
cdr3_aa: CATAPSSDTQYF
cdr3_nt: TGTGCCACCGCGCCCAGTTCAGATACGCAGTATTTT

clone_size: NA
d_call: TRBD1
j_call: TRBJ2-7
v_call: TRBV7-6
cdr3_aa: CASSLAGQTLARNYEQYF
cdr3_nt: TGTGCCAGCAGCTTAGCGGGACAGACCCTTGCGCGTAATTACGAGCAGTACTTC

clone_size: NA
d_call: TRBD2
j_call: TRBJ2-1
v_call: TRBV24-1
cdr3_aa: CATSDRSGGVSYNEQFF
cdr3_nt: TGTGCCACCAGTGACCGAAGCGGGGGGGTTTCCTACAATGAGCAGTTCTTC

clone_size: NA
d_call: NA
j_call: TRBJ2-7
v_call: TRBV7-2
cdr3_aa: CASSFVPGDEQYF
cdr3_nt: TGTGCCAGCAGCTTCGTCCCGGGGGACGAGCAGTACTTC

clone_size: NA
d_call: NA
j_call: TRBJ1-5
v_call: TRBV20-1
cdr3_aa: CSATGDNNQPQHF
cdr3_nt: TGCAGTGCTACAGGGGATAACAATCAGCCCCAGCATTTT

clone_size: NA
d_call: TRBD1
j_call: TRBJ1-5
v_call: TRBV20-1
cdr3_aa: CSASYRGGYSNQPQHF
cdr3_nt: TGCAGTGCTAGTTACAGGGGAGGTTATAGCAATCAGCCCCAGCATTTT

clone_size: few
d_call: TRBD1
j_call: TRBJ2-7
v_call: TRBV10-3
cdr3_aa: CATAPGQTYEQYF
cdr3_nt: TGTGCCACCGCACCGGGACAGACCTACGAGCAGTACTTC

clone_size: NA
d_call: TRBD1
j_call: TRBJ2-1
v_call: TRBV6-1
cdr3_aa: CASRRTGGLHEQFF
cdr3_nt: TGTGCCAGCAGACGGACAGGGGGCTTACATGAGCAGTTCTTC

clone_size: NA
d_call: NA
j_call: TRBJ1-6
v_call: TRBV9
cdr3_aa: CASSRTNNSPLHF
cdr3_nt: TGTGCCAGCAGTAGGACTAATAATTCACCCCTCCACTTT

clone_size: few
d_call: NA
j_call: TRBJ2-7
v_call: TRBV5-1
cdr3_aa: CASSTGRGGYEQYF
cdr3_nt: TGCGCCAGCAGCACAGGGAGAGGGGGCTACGAGCAGTACTTC

clone_size: many
d_call: NA
j_call: TRBJ2-2
v_call: TRBV11-2
cdr3_aa: CASRRAGAHTGELFF
cdr3_nt: TGTGCCAGCAGGCGCGCGGGGGCCCACACCGGGGAGCTGTTTTTT

clone_size: few
d_call: NA
j_call: TRBJ2-1
v_call: TRBV29-1
cdr3_aa: CSVATYRLYNEQFF
cdr3_nt: TGCAGCGTTGCTACATACAGACTCTACAATGAGCAGTTCTTC

clone_size: NA
d_call: TRBD2
j_call: TRBJ2-5
v_call: TRBV15
cdr3_aa: CATSDPFSGLAGEETQYF
cdr3_nt: TGTGCCACCAGCGACCCCTTTTCCGGGCTAGCGGGGGAAGAGACCCAGTACTTC

clone_size: few
d_call: NA
j_call: TRBJ2-7
v_call: TRBV4-3
cdr3_aa: CASSPTVSSYEQYF
cdr3_nt: TGCGCCAGCAGCCCGACAGTGAGCTCCTACGAGCAGTACTTC

clone_size: NA
d_call: NA
j_call: TRBJ1-2
v_call: TRBV11-2
cdr3_aa: CASSPAWERGYTF
cdr3_nt: TGTGCCAGCAGCCCGGCTTGGGAACGTGGCTACACCTTC

clone_size: many
d_call: TRBD2
j_call: TRBJ2-1
v_call: TRBV28
cdr3_aa: CASSASGRTTYNEQFF
cdr3_nt: TGTGCCAGCAGCGCTAGCGGGAGGACCACCTACAATGAGCAGTTCTTC

clone_size: few
d_call: NA
j_call: TRBJ2-1
v_call: TRBV7-2
cdr3_aa: CASSFVPGYEQFF
cdr3_nt: TGTGCCAGCAGCTTTGTACCGGGGTATGAGCAGTTCTTC

clone_size: NA
d_call: TRBD1
j_call: TRBJ2-5
v_call: TRBV6-5
cdr3_aa: CASSYSTPGTGYFQETQYF
cdr3_nt: TGTGCCAGCAGTTACTCGACCCCCGGGACAGGGTATTTCCAAGAGACCCAGTACTTC

clone_size: few
d_call: TRBD1
j_call: TRBJ2-5
v_call: TRBV12-3/TRBV12-4
cdr3_aa: CASKRTGQETQYF
cdr3_nt: TGTGCCAGCAAAAGGACAGGGCAAGAGACCCAGTACTTC

clone_size: NA
d_call: NA
j_call: TRBJ2-7
v_call: TRBV28
cdr3_aa: CASSRTVPYEQYF
cdr3_nt: TGTGCCAGCAGTCGGACAGTACCCTACGAGCAGTACTTC